A single T cell receptor beta chain is shown here with its context. As yet, its antigen is unknown. This table comes from immunoSEQ multiplex PCR, and its TCRdb copy is limited to in-frame clones, with some not included. The table has 75,000 to 100,000 clones, about 89% seen once; the top ten hold around 2.8%. The data were obtained in a study of identifying expanded T cells in peripheral blood. The study's findings and limits: Differentially abundant clones: roughly 1.2 between replicates, 16.4 at two to three weeks, 19 to 20 at four.

Collection occurred without any documented infections or immune events in donors. In germline, CDR1 is KGHSY, CDR2 FQNENV. The V gene end was trimmed by 0 bases and the J gene end by 7 bases; junction bases not matched to a gene: 6. The CDR3 loop spans 15 amino acids. The gene calls are TRBV16 and TRBJ1-5, with 7 bases identical to TRBD1. Specimen: blood. This TCR came from a person aged 18 to 75 in good health. CDR3 protein: CASSQSPGQKQPQHF. DNA of the CDR3: TGTGCCAGCAGCCAATCACCGGGACAGAAACAGCCCCAGCATTTT.